Listed below are T cell receptor beta chains from one sample, sequenced in a study of blood T cell repertoires in COVID-19. Sequencing was performed with immunoSEQ multiplex PCR; in TCRdb, only in-frame clones are kept and a portion is missing. This table holds 90,000 to 130,000 clones, about 85% found once. Material for sequencing was peripheral blood. The origin of the receptors is a human donor in a cohort sampled during active COVID-19. CDR3s include the opening cysteine and the closing phenylalanine or tryptophan. D genes are given only for firm matches.

>TRBJ2-1|TRBD2|TRBV6-5
CVSRLAGGLNEQFF
>TRBJ2-5|NA|TRBV29-1
CSVYQETQYF
>TRBJ2-2|TRBD1|TRBV2
CASKRGQGTGELFF
>TRBJ1-1|TRBD1|TRBV19
CASIRGSLPGQGRTEAFF
>TRBJ1-1|NA|TRBV27
CASNKQGNTEAFF
>TRBJ2-5|TRBD1|TRBV3-1/TRBV3-2
CASSRRTGQGAGETQYF
>TRBJ1-5|TRBD1|TRBV15
CATSQGAAQPQHF
>TRBJ1-6|TRBD1|TRBV4-1
CASSQNRGGTGNNSPLHF
>TRBJ1-6|NA|TRBV7-3
CASSSQGPPYNSPLHF
>TRBJ1-3|NA|TRBV6-5
CASSSQGNTIYF
>TRBJ2-5|TRBD2|TRBV7-9
CASSFLSGGGQETQYF
>TRBJ1-1|NA|TRBV5-1
CASSLGNPRAEAFF
>TRBJ1-5|TRBD1|TRBV19
CASSTAGGRNQPQHF
>TRBJ2-3|NA|TRBV10-1
CASSESATSGSDTQYF
>TRBJ2-7|NA|TRBV5-6
CASSPDSGMPYEQYF
>TRBJ2-1|TRBD1|TRBV5-1
CASSIPAGQGYNEQFF
>TRBJ1-6|TRBD1|TRBV6-2/TRBV6-3
CASSYFPDRGRSPLHF
>TRBJ1-1|TRBD1|TRBV9
CASSVAGTGGNTEAFF
>TRBJ2-7|NA|TRBV18
CASSLGTGRDYEQYF
>TRBJ1-2|TRBD1|TRBV18
CASSPMTGDSYGYTF
>TRBJ2-5|TRBD1|TRBV19
CASSQAPTGAETQYF
>TRBJ2-1|NA|TRBV3-1/TRBV3-2
CASSHVANEQFF
>TRBJ2-6|NA|TRBV28
CASRIGQGANVLTF
>TRBJ2-1|NA|TRBV12-5
CASGSKTSTSYNEQFF
>TRBJ2-1|TRBD2|TRBV23-1
CASSRPSGAYNEQFF
>TRBJ1-2|NA|TRBV3-1/TRBV3-2
CASSRSIGGYGYTF
>TRBJ1-1|TRBD1|TRBV7-2
CASSLGQGNTEAFF